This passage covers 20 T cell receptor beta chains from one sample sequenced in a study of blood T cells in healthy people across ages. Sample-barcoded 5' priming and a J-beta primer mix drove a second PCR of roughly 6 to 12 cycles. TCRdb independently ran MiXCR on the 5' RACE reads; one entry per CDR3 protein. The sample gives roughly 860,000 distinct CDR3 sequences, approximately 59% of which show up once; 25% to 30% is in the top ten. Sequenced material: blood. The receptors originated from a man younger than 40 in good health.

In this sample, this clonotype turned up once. CDR3: CTSSFSGGWSYEQYF. The CDR3 DNA follows: TGTACCAGCAGTTTTAGCGGGGGGTGGTCCTACGAGCAGTACTTC. V gene TRBV7-2 combines with J gene TRBJ2-7; 10 bases fit TRBD2. Per the germline V gene, CDR1 is SGHTA and CDR2 is FQGNSA. V trimming: 6 bases; J trimming: 1 base; junction bases outside the gene matches: 6. The CDR3 totals 15 residues.

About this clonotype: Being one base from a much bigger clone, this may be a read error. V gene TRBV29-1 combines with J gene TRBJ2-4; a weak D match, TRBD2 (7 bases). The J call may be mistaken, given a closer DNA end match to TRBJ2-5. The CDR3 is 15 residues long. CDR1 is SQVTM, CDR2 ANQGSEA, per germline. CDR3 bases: TGCAGCGTTGAGAGGGGACGGGGGGCGGGTGAGACCCAGTACTTC. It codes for CSVERGRGAGETQYF.

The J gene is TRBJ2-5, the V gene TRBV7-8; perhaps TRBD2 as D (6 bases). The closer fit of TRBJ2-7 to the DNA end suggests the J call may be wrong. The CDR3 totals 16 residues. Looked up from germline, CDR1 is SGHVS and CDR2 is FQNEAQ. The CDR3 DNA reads TGTGCCAGCAGCTTATCCTTTGGGACTGGGGCCTACGAGCAGTACTTC. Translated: CASSLSFGTGAYEQYF.

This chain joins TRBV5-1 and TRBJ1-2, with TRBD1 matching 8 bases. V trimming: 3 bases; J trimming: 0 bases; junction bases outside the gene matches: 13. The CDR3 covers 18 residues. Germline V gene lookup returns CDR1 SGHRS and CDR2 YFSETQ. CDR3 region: CASSSGQGMQLSNYGYTF. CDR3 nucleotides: TGCGCCAGCAGCTCCGGACAGGGCATGCAGCTGTCTAACTATGGCTACACCTTC.

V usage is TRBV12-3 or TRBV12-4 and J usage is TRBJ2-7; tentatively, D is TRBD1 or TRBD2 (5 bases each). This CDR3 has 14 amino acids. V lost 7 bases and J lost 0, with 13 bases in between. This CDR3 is CASTTGTVSYEQYF. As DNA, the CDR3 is TGTGCCAGCACCACCGGGACGGTCTCCTACGAGCAGTACTTC.

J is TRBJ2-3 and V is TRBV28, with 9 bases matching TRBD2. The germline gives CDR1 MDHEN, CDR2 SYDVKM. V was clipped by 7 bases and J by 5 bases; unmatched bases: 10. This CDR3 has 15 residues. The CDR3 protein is CASKGSAGGGDTQYF. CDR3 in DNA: TGTGCCAGCAAGGGCTCTGCGGGGGGGGGAGATACGCAGTATTTT.

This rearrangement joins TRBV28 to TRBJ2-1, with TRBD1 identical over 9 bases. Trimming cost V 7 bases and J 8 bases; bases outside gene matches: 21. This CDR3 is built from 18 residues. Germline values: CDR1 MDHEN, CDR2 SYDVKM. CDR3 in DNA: TGTGCCAGCATTCCTATTAGGGGGACAGGGAACTTCGGGGATGAGCAGTTCTTC. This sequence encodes CASIPIRGTGNFGDEQFF.

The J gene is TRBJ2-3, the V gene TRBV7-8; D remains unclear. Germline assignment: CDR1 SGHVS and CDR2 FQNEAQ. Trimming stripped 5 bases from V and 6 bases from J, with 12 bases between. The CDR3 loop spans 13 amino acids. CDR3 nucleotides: TGTGCCAGCAGCACGGGTTTCGGGGATACGCAGTATTTT. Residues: CASSTGFGDTQYF.

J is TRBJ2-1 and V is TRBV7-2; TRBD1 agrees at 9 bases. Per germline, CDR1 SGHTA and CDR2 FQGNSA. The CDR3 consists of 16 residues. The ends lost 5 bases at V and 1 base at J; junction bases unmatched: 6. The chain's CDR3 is CASSPNRGLSYNEQFF. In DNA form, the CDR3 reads TGTGCCAGCAGCCCCAACAGGGGGCTATCCTACAATGAGCAGTTCTTC.

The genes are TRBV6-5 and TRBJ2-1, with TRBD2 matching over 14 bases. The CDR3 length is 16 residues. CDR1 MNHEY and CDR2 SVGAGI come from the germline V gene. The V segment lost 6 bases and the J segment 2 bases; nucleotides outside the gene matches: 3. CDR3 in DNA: TGTGCCAGCAGGCTGACTAGCGGGGGGGCCTACAATGAGCAGTTCTTC. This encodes CASRLTSGGAYNEQFF.

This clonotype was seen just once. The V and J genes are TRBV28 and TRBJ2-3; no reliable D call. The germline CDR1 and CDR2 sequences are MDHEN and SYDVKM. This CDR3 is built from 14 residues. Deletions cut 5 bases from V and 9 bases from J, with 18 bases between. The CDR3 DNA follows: TGTGCCAGCAGTCCCCACCTAAGCGTCTCCACGCAGTATTTT. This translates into CASSPHLSVSTQYF.

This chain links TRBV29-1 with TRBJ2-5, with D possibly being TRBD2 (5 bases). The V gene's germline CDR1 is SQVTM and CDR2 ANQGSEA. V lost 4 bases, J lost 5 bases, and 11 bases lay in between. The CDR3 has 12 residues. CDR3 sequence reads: CSVVVGGETQYF. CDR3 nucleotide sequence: TGCAGCGTTGTAGTGGGCGGGGAGACCCAGTACTTC.

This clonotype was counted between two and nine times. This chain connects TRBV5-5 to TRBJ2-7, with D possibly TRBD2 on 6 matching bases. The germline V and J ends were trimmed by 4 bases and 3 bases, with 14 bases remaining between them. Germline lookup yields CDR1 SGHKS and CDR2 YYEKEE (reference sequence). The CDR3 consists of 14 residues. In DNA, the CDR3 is TGTGCCAGCAGCACTAGCCCAGGAGGCTACGAGCAGTACTTC. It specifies CASSTSPGGYEQYF.

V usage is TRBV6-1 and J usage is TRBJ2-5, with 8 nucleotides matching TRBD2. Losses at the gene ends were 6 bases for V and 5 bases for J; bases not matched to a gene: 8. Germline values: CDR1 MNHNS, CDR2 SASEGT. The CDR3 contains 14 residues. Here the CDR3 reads CASRVAGYGETQYF. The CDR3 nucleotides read TGTGCCAGCAGAGTAGCGGGGTACGGGGAGACCCAGTACTTC.

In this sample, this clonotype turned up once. The CDR3: CASSPDRLGTEAFF. Here the CDR3 DNA reads TGTGCCAGCAGCCCTGACCGATTGGGCACTGAAGCTTTCTTT. V usage is TRBV7-8 and J usage is TRBJ1-1, with D hard to call. CDR3 length equals 14 residues. The germline CDR1 and CDR2 sequences are SGHVS and FQNEAQ. Trimming pared 5 bases from V and 4 bases from J, leaving 14 bases between.

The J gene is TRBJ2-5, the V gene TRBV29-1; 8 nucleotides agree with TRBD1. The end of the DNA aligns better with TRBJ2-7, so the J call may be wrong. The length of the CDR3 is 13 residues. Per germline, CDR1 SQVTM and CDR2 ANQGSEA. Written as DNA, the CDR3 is TGCAGCGCGACAGGGGCAGGGGCCTACGAGCAGTACTTC. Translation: CSATGAGAYEQYF.

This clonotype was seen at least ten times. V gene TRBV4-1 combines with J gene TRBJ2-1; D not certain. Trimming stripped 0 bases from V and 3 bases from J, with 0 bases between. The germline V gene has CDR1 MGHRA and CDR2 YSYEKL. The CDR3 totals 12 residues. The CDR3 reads CASSQDYNEQFF. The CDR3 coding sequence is TGCGCCAGCAGCCAAGACTACAATGAGCAGTTCTTC.

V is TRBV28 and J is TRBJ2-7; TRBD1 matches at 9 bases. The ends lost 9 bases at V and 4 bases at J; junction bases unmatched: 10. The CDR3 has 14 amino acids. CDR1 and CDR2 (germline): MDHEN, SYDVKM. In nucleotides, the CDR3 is TGTGCCAGTACAGCCCGGGACAGGGTTTACGAGCAGTACTTC. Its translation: CASTARDRVYEQYF.

CDR3 residues: CASSLGEDQPQHF. The CDR3 DNA reads TGTGCCAGCAGTTTAGGGGAGGATCAGCCCCAGCATTTT. This sequence joins TRBV12-3 or TRBV12-4 and TRBJ1-5; D call uncertain. Trimming shortened V by 1 base and J by 5 bases, and 6 bases separated the two germline ends. The CDR3 loop spans 13 amino acids.

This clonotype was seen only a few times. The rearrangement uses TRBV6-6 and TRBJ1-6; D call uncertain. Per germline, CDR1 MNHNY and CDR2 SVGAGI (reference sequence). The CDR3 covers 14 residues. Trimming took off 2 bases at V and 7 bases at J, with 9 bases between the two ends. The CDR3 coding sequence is TGTGCCAGCAGTTACGAAGAGTGGAATTCACCCCTCCACTTT. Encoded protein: CASSYEEWNSPLHF.